The 31 T cell receptor beta chains in this list originate from one sample, sequenced in a study of blood T cell repertoires in COVID-19. Clones were read by immunoSEQ multiplex PCR, and TCRdb kept only the in-frame ones, dropping some. The repertoire holds roughly 140,000 clones, with about nine tenths as singletons. The material sequenced was peripheral blood. The receptors shown here come from an elderly woman with acute or convalescent COVID-19.

The chain is built from TRBV30 and TRBJ1-5, with D possibly TRBD1 on 5 matching bases. Germline CDR1 is GTSNPN and CDR2 is SVGIG (reference sequence). This CDR3 comprises 17 residues. Deletions cut 0 bases from V and 0 bases from J, with 15 bases between. The CDR3 DNA is TGTGCCTGGAGTGTAATTGGCGGGGGATATAGCAATCAGCCCCAGCATTTT. This encodes CAWSVIGGGYSNQPQHF.

The chain couples TRBV7-2 to TRBJ2-2; 13 nucleotides agree with TRBD2. In germline, CDR1 is SGHTA, CDR2 FQGNSA. CDR3 size: 16 residues. V trimming: 5 bases; J trimming: 7 bases; junction bases outside the gene matches: 7. The CDR3 DNA reads TGTGCCAGCAGCGCGACTAGCGGGGGGTTGGGCGGGGAGCTGTTTTTT. It encodes CASSATSGGLGGELFF.

This clone was counted only a few times. The V call is TRBV7-2, the J call TRBJ2-1; 8 positions match TRBD2. Germline-derived CDR1 and CDR2 are SGHTA and FQGNSA. The CDR3 consists of 16 residues. Losses at the gene ends were 4 bases for V and 4 bases for J; bases not matched to a gene: 9. CDR3 loop: CASSSLGGGPYNEQFF. The CDR3 bases are TGTGCCAGCAGCTCCCTCGGCGGGGGGCCTTACAATGAGCAGTTCTTC.

This sequence joins TRBV5-1 and TRBJ2-1; D call uncertain. Germline CDR1 is SGHRS and CDR2 is YFSETQ. The CDR3 loop spans 14 amino acids. V was shortened by 0 bases and J by 4 bases, with 8 bases between the two germline ends. CDR3 amino acids: CASSLGALYNEQFF. The DNA of the CDR3 is TGCGCCAGCAGCTTGGGGGCCCTATACAATGAGCAGTTCTTC.

The chain combines TRBV14 with TRBJ2-5; 11 bases map to TRBD2. The CDR3 sequence is 16 residues long. CDR1 SGHDN and CDR2 FVKESK come from the germline V gene. V dropped 4 bases and J dropped 1; count of bases not matched to a gene: 5. CDR3: CASSPLAGVPQETQYF. The CDR3 DNA reads TGTGCCAGCAGCCCACTAGCGGGGGTTCCCCAAGAGACCCAGTACTTC.

V and J are TRBV5-1 and TRBJ1-1, with D perhaps TRBD1 (5 bases). V was cut by 5 bases and J by 3 bases, with 20 bases left in between. Germline V CDR1 and CDR2: SGHRS, YFSETQ. There are 16 residues in the CDR3. The CDR3 sequence is CASRFEIGEVDTEAFF. For the CDR3, the DNA is TGCGCCAGCAGATTCGAGATAGGGGAGGTGGACACTGAAGCTTTCTTT.

CDR3 in DNA: TGTGCCAGCAGTTTGAATGAGGCCGGACCCCAGCATTTT. It codes for CASSLNEAGPQHF. The V and J genes are TRBV12-3 or TRBV12-4 and TRBJ1-5; D not resolved. V was trimmed by 3 bases and J by 10 bases, leaving 13 bases between them. The CDR3 has 13 amino acids.

The J gene is TRBJ1-2, the V gene TRBV5-6; TRBD1 aligns across 7 bases. Germline V lookup: CDR1 SGHDT, CDR2 YYEEEE. With V trimmed by 4 bases and J by 1 base, 4 bases remained unmatched. The CDR3 length is 14 residues. The CDR3 DNA sequence: TGTGCCAGCAGCCGGGACAGAGATAACTATGGCTACACCTTC. It yields the protein CASSRDRDNYGYTF.

This clone was picked up a small number of times. The chain is built from TRBV6-2 or TRBV6-3 and TRBJ1-4; 9 positions match TRBD1. The CDR3 has 18 amino acids. Losses at the gene ends were 3 bases for V and 6 bases for J; bases not matched to a gene: 14. Germline CDR1 MNHEY, CDR2 SVGEGT. The CDR3 region is CASSYIGGTGRFDEKLFF. The CDR3 nucleotides are TGTGCCAGCAGTTATATTGGTGGGACAGGGAGGTTTGATGAAAAACTGTTTTTT.

This chain joins TRBV30 and TRBJ2-5, with 8 nucleotides matching TRBD2. Germline V gene data show CDR1 as GTSNPN and CDR2 as SVGIG (reference sequence). V gave up 1 base and J gave up 2 bases; unmatched junction bases: 3. The CDR3 totals 14 residues. The CDR3 DNA reads as TGTGCCTGGAGTGGCGGGGGGCGTCAAGAGACCCAGTACTTC. Its protein is CAWSGGGRQETQYF.

This sequence joins TRBV2 and TRBJ1-4; 7 bases are a match to TRBD1. V shed 4 bases and J 3 bases; nucleotides not matched to a gene: 5. Germline CDR1 and CDR2: SNHLY and FYNNEI. The CDR3 is 15 residues long. In DNA, the CDR3 is TGTGCCAGCAGTGCGAACAGGGGTTCTAATGAAAAACTGTTTTTT. Protein: CASSANRGSNEKLFF.

The table lists this clone with a count of one. V is TRBV5-1 and J is TRBJ2-7; D is uncertain. The CDR3 totals 16 residues. Germline CDR1 is SGHRS and CDR2 is YFSETQ. Trimming took off 2 bases at V and 0 bases at J, with 15 bases between the two ends. In DNA, the CDR3 is TGCGCCAGCAGCTTAAAAACACATGCTAGCTCCTACGAGCAGTACTTC. This gives the protein CASSLKTHASSYEQYF.

The V call is TRBV5-6, the J call TRBJ1-4, with D tentatively TRBD1 (6 bases). Germline V gene lookup returns CDR1 SGHDT and CDR2 YYEEEE. This CDR3 is built from 15 residues. The germline V and J ends were trimmed by 1 base and 7 bases, with 14 bases remaining between them. Here the CDR3 reads CASSLIEQGAEKLFF. As DNA, the CDR3 is TGTGCCAGCAGCTTGATAGAACAGGGTGCTGAAAAACTGTTTTTT.

V gene TRBV5-1 combines with J gene TRBJ1-3, with a weak D call TRBD1 (6 bases). V gave up 4 bases and J gave up 4 bases, with 12 bases separating them. CDR3 size: 14 residues. Germline CDR1 SGHRS, CDR2 YFSETQ. The CDR3 sequence: CASSPGQSGNTIYF. The DNA of the CDR3 is TGCGCCAGCAGCCCCGGACAGAGCGGAAACACCATATATTTT.

The chain recombines TRBV12-3 or TRBV12-4 with TRBJ1-1; TRBD1 agrees at 11 bases. The CDR3 runs 12 residues. The J segment lost 11 bases and the V segment lost 6 bases, leaving 5 bases of the junction unmatched. The CDR3 here is CASRQGQGVAFF. Here the CDR3 DNA reads TGTGCCAGCAGGCAGGGACAGGGGGTGGCTTTCTTT.

The rearrangement links TRBV7-9 to TRBJ2-5; TRBD2 is a possible D gene (5 bases). The CDR3 length is 16 residues. The ends were cut back, 5 bases at V and 5 bases at J, with 21 bases in the middle. Germline V lookup: CDR1 SEHNR, CDR2 FQNEAQ (reference sequence). In DNA, the CDR3 is TGTGCCAGCAGCCACGACTTTAGCGATCTTAGGGAGACCCAGTACTTC. It codes for CASSHDFSDLRETQYF.

The J gene is TRBJ1-4, the V gene TRBV2; TRBD1 agrees at 7 bases. The trim removed 6 bases at V and 0 bases at J, leaving 7 bases unmatched. The germline V gene encodes CDR1 SNHLY and CDR2 FYNNEI. The CDR3 has 16 residues. The CDR3 loop is CASSQPGTATNEKLFF. CDR3 DNA: TGTGCCAGCAGCCAACCTGGGACAGCAACTAATGAAAAACTGTTTTTT.

V and J are TRBV19 and TRBJ1-1; D is unresolved. Trimming cost V 3 bases and J 4 bases, with 12 bases left between them. Looked up from germline, CDR1 is LNHDA and CDR2 is SQIVND (reference sequence). This CDR3 spans 14 amino acids. CDR3 in DNA: TGTGCCAGTAGTATTTACGGGGTGGGCACTGAAGCTTTCTTT. It yields the protein CASSIYGVGTEAFF.

V is TRBV6-2 or TRBV6-3 and J is TRBJ1-6; possible D gene TRBD1, 6 bases. V dropped 4 bases and J dropped 4 bases, with 8 bases sitting between them. Germline CDR1 MNHEY, CDR2 SVGEGT. CDR3 length equals 14 residues. This CDR3 reads CASSSGQYNSPLHF. DNA for the CDR3: TGTGCCAGCAGTTCGGGACAATATAATTCACCCCTCCACTTT.

The rearrangement uses TRBV6-1 and TRBJ1-2, with 9 bases matching TRBD1. V shed 5 bases, J shed 4 bases, and the junction held 8 bases outside the gene matches. The CDR3 totals 15 residues. CDR1 MNHNS and CDR2 SASEGT come from the germline V gene. This CDR3 reads CASSTELGQGYGYTF. Written as DNA, the CDR3 is TGTGCCAGCAGTACGGAACTGGGACAGGGCTATGGCTACACCTTC.

The chain joins TRBV9 to TRBJ2-7; 11 nucleotides agree with TRBD1. The CDR3 covers 14 residues. The V segment lost 0 bases and the J segment 6 bases; nucleotides outside the gene matches: 2. Looked up from germline, CDR1 is SGDLS and CDR2 is YYNGEE. CDR3: CASSVVGTGGEQYF. In DNA form, the CDR3 reads TGTGCCAGCAGCGTAGTAGGGACAGGGGGCGAGCAGTACTTC.

This chain joins TRBV9 and TRBJ1-2; 12 nucleotides agree with TRBD1. This CDR3 comprises 16 residues. Unmatched junction bases numbered 12, after V lost 4 bases and J lost 8 bases. Germline V gene data show CDR1 as SGDLS and CDR2 as YYNGEE. The CDR3 coding sequence is TGTGCCAGCAGCCCTACCGGGACAGGGGGCGCGAAGGGCTACACCTTC. Its translation is CASSPTGTGGAKGYTF.

The chain joins TRBV6-6 to TRBJ1-4, with 7 bases identical to TRBD1. V was clipped by 6 bases and J by 0 bases; unmatched bases: 4. The germline CDR1 and CDR2 sequences are MNHNY and SVGAGI (reference sequence). This CDR3 has 15 amino acids. CDR3 nucleotide sequence: TGTGCCAGCAGAGTCACAGGGGCAACTAATGAAAAACTGTTTTTT. Amino acid sequence: CASRVTGATNEKLFF.

The rearrangement links TRBV4-3 to TRBJ2-5, with a possible D match to TRBD1 (6 bases). Per the germline V gene, CDR1 is LGHNA and CDR2 is YSLEER. The V end was cut by 0 bases, the J end by 7 bases, with 21 bases between. This CDR3 spans 17 amino acids. CDR3 in amino acids: CASSQDLNGRGRGTQYF. The CDR3 nucleotides read TGCGCCAGCAGCCAAGATCTTAATGGAAGGGGCAGGGGGACCCAGTACTTC.

The chain is built from TRBV5-1 and TRBJ2-5, with 7 bases that match TRBD1. The germline V gene has CDR1 SGHRS and CDR2 YFSETQ. The CDR3 is 17 amino acids. Germline trimming cut 7 bases from V and 1 base from J; bases unmatched to any gene: 16. The CDR3: CASSDRDSLSPQETQYF. The CDR3 DNA reads as TGCGCCAGCTCTGACCGGGACAGCTTAAGTCCCCAAGAGACCCAGTACTTC.

Note on this clone: Other DNA sequences of this sample code for an identical CDR3. The chain uses TRBV5-1 and TRBJ2-7; 7 positions match TRBD1. The V and J ends lost 3 bases and 0 bases, in that order; junction bases with no gene match: 3. The CDR3 length is 14 residues. Germline V lookup: CDR1 SGHRS, CDR2 YFSETQ. The CDR3 nucleotides read TGCGCCAGCAGCTCACAGGGGTCCTCCTACGAGCAGTACTTC. It codes for CASSSQGSSYEQYF.

The J gene is TRBJ1-3, the V gene TRBV28; D gene uncertain. The CDR3 sequence is 13 residues long. The germline gives CDR1 MDHEN, CDR2 SYDVKM. V gave up 4 bases and J gave up 6 bases, with 10 bases separating them. The CDR3 nucleotides are TGTGCCAGCAGTTCCGCGCTTCTAAACACCATATATTTT. Encoded protein: CASSSALLNTIYF.

The J gene is TRBJ1-6, the V gene TRBV11-2; D is perhaps TRBD1 (6 bases). Germline CDR1 is SGHAT and CDR2 is FQNNGV. Trimming left V 5 bases short and J 7 bases short, with 9 bases between. The CDR3 has 13 residues. CDR3 sequence reads: CASSITGNSPLHF. The CDR3 DNA reads as TGTGCCAGCAGCATTACAGGGAATTCACCCCTCCACTTT.

The chain recombines TRBV7-8 with TRBJ1-3; 9 bases are a match to TRBD1. CDR1 is SGHVS and CDR2 is FQNEAQ in the germline V gene. The ends lost 5 bases at V and 0 bases at J; junction bases unmatched: 5. The CDR3 sequence is 16 residues long. CDR3 loop: CASSVDRGSSGNTIYF. The CDR3 DNA reads as TGTGCCAGCAGCGTGGACAGGGGAAGCTCTGGAAACACCATATATTTT. Looking up the rest from reference TRBV7-8 and TRBJ1-3 gives the full variable domain: GAGVSQSPRYKVAKRGQDVALRCDPISGHVSLFWYQQALGQGPEFLTYFQNEAQLDKSGLPSDRFFAERPEGSVSTLKIQRTQQEDSAVYLCASSVDRGSSGNTIYFGEGSWLTVV.

V is TRBV10-3 and J is TRBJ1-2, with 7 bases that match TRBD1. This CDR3 spans 16 amino acids. V trimming: 0 bases; J trimming: 6 bases; junction bases outside the gene matches: 10. Germline V gene sequence: CDR1 ENHRY, CDR2 SYGVKD. The CDR3 DNA sequence: TGTGCCATCAGTGAGTCGGGGACAGCACACGGGGATGGCTACACCTTC. It specifies CAISESGTAHGDGYTF.

The rearrangement links TRBV18 to TRBJ2-1; 7 positions match TRBD2. Germline values: CDR1 KGHSH, CDR2 LQKENI. The length of the CDR3 is 15 residues. The V segment lost 0 bases and the J segment 3 bases; nucleotides outside the gene matches: 2. Here the CDR3 DNA reads TGTGCCAGCTCACCACCGCCTAGCGGCTACAATGAGCAGTTCTTC. Its protein product is CASSPPPSGYNEQFF.